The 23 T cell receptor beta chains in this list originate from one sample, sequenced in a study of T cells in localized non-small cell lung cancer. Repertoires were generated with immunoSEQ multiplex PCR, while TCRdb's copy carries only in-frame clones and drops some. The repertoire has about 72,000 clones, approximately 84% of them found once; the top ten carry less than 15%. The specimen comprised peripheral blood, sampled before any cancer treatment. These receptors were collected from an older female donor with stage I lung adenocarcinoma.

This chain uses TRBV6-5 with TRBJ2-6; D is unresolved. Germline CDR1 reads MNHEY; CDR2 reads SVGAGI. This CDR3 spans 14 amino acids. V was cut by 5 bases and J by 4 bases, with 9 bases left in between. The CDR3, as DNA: TGTGCCAGCAGTCCAAGTTCCGGGGCCAACGTCCTGACTTTC. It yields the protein CASSPSSGANVLTF.

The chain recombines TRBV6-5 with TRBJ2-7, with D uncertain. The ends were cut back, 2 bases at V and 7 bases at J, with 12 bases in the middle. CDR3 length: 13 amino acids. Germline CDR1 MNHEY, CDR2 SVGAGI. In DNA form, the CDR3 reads TGTGCCAGCAGTTACAACGGCCCTAGAGAGCAGTACTTC. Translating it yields CASSYNGPREQYF.

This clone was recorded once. The CDR3 spells CASSEAKEFYGYTF. CDR3 sequence (DNA): TGTGCCAGCAGTGAAGCGAAGGAATTCTATGGCTACACCTTC. The chain recombines TRBV6-1 with TRBJ1-2, with unresolved D. Germline CDR1 is MNHNS and CDR2 is SASEGT. Trimming stripped 0 bases from V and 4 bases from J, with 9 bases between. This CDR3 has 14 residues.

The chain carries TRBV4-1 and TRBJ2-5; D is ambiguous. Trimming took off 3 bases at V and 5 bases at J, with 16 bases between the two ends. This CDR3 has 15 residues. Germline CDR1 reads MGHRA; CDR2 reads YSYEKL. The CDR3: CASSQGSAPQETQYF. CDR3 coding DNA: TGCGCCAGCAGCCAGGGGTCTGCGCCCCAGGAGACCCAGTACTTC.

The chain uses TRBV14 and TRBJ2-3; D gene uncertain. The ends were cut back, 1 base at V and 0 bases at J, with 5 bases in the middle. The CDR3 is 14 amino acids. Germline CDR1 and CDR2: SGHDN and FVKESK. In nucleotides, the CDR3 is TGTGCCAGCAGCCAAGTAACTAGCACAGATACGCAGTATTTT. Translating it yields CASSQVTSTDTQYF.

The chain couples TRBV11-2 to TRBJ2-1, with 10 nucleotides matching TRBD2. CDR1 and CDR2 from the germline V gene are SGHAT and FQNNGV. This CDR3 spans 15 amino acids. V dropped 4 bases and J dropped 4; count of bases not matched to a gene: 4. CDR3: CASSYRTSGYNEQFF. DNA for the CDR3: TGTGCCAGCAGCTACCGGACTAGCGGTTACAATGAGCAGTTCTTC.

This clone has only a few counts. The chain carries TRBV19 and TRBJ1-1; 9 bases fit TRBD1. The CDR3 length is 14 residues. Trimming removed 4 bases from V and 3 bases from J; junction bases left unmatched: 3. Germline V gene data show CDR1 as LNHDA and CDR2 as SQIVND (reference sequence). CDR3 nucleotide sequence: TGTGCCAGTAGTACTTGGACAGGGGACACTGAAGCTTTCTTT. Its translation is CASSTWTGDTEAFF. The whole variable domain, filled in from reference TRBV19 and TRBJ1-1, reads DGGITQSPKYLFRKEGQNVTLSCEQNLNHDAMYWYRQDPGQGLRLIYYSQIVNDFQKGDIAEGYSVSREKKESFPLTVTSAQKNPTAFYLCASSTWTGDTEAFFGQGTRLTVV.

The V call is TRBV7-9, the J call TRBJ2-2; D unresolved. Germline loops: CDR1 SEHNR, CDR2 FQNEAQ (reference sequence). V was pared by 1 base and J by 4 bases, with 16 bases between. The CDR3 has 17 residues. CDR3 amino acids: CASSLDAGRMGTGELFF. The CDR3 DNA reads TGTGCCAGCAGCTTAGACGCTGGCCGAATGGGCACCGGGGAGCTGTTTTTT.

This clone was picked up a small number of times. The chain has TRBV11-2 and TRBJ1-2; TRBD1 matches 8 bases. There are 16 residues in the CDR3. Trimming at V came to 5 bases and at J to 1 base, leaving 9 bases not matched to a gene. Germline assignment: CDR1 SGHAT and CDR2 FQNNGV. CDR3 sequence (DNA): TGTGCCAGCAGCGCTGGACAGGGTCTCCTTAACTATGGCTACACCTTC. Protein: CASSAGQGLLNYGYTF.

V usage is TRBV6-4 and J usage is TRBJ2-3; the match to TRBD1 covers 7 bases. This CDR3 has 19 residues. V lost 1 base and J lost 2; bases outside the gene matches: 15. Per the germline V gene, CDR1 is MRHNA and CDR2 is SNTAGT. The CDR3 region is CASSDLAGGTDTYTDTQYF. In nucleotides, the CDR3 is TGTGCCAGCAGTGACTTGGCAGGGGGTACCGACACTTACACAGATACGCAGTATTTT.

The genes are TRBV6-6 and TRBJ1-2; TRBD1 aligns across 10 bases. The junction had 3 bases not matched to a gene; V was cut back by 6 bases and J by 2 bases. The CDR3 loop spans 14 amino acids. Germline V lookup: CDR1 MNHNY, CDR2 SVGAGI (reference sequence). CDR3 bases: TGTGCCAGCAGAGAGGGACAGGGGAACTATGGCTACACCTTC. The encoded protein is CASREGQGNYGYTF.

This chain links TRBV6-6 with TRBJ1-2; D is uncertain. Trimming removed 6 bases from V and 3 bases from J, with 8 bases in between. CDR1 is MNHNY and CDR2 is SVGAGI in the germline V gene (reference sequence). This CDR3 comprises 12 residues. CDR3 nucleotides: TGTGCCAGCAGCCTTGGGGACTATGGCTACACCTTC. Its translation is CASSLGDYGYTF.

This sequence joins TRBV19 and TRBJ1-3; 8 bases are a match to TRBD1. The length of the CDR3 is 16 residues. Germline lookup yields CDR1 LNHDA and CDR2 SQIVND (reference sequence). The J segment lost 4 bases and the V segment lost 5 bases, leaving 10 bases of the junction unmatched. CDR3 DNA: TGTGCCAGTAGTCCGGACAGGGTACCGAGGGGAAACACCATATATTTT. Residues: CASSPDRVPRGNTIYF.

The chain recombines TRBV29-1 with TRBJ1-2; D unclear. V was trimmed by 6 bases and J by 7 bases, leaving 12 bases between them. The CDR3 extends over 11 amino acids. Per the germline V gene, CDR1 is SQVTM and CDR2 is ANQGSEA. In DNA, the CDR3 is TGCAGCGTCCTCCTAGGGTCTGGCTACACCTTC. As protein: CSVLLGSGYTF.

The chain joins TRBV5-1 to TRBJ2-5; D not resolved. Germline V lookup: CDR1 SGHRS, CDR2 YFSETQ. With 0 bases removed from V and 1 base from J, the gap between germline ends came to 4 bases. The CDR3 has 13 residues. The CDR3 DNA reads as TGCGCCAGCAGCTTGGACACCCAAGAGACCCAGTACTTC. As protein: CASSLDTQETQYF. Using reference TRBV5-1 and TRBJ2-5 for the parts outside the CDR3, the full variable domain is KAGVTQTPRYLIKTRGQQVTLSCSPISGHRSVSWYQQTPGQGLQFLFEYFSETQRNKGNFPGRFSGRQFSNSRSEMNVSTLELGDSALYLCASSLDTQETQYFGPGTRLLVL.

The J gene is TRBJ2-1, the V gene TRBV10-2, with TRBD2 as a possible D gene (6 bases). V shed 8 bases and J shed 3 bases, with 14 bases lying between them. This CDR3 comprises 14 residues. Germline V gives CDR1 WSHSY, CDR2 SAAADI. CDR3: CASGGVSGYNEQFF. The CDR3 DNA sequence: TGCGCCAGCGGAGGGGTTTCGGGCTACAATGAGCAGTTCTTC.

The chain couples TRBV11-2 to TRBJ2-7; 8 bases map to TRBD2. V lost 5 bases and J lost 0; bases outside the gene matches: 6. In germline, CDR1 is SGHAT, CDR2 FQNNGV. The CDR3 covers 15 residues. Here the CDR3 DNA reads TGTGCCAGCAGCGGGACTAGACCAAACTCCTACGAGCAGTACTTC. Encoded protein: CASSGTRPNSYEQYF.

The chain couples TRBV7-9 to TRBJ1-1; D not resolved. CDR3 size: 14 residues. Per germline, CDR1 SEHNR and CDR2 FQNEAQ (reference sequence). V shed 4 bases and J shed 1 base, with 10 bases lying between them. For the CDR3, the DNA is TGTGCCAGCAGCTCGGAGCTTTCGAACACTGAAGCTTTCTTT. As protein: CASSSELSNTEAFF.

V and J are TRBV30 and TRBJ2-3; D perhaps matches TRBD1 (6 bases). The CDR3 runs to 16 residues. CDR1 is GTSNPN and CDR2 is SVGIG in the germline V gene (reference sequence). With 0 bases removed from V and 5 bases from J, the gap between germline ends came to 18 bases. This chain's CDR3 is CAWSVPYWDKGDTQYF. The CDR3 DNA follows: TGTGCCTGGAGTGTCCCTTATTGGGACAAGGGAGATACGCAGTATTTT.

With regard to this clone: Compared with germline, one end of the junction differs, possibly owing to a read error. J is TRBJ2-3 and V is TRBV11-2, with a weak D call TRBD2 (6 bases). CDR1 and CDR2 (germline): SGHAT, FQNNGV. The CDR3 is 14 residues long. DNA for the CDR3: TGTGCCAGCAGCTTAGAAGGCGGTGTGGGACTGACTAAGTTT. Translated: CASSLEGGVGLTKF.

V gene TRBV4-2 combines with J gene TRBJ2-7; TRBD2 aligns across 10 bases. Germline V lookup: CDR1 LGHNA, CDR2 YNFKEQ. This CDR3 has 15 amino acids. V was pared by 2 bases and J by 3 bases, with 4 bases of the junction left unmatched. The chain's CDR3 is CASSQTGTSVYEQYF. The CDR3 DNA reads TGTGCCAGCAGCCAAACCGGGACTAGCGTCTACGAGCAGTACTTC.

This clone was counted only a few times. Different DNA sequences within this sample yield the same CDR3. CDR3 loop: CASSPKLISYEQYF. Here the CDR3 DNA reads TGTGCCAGCAGCCCGAAATTGATCTCCTACGAGCAGTACTTC. The genes are TRBV9 and TRBJ2-7; no reliable D call. Germline V gene data show CDR1 as SGDLS and CDR2 as YYNGEE. Deletions cut 4 bases from V and 0 bases from J, with 11 bases between. CDR3 length: 14 residues.

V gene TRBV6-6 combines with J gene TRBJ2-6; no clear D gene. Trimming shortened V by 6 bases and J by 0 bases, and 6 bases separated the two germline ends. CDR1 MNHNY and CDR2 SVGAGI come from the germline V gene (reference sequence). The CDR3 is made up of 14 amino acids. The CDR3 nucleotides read TGTGCCAGCAGGGAGAGCTCTGGGGCCAACGTCCTGACTTTC. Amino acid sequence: CASRESSGANVLTF.